The 27 T cell receptor beta chains presented below share a single source sample, sequenced in a study of blood T cell repertoires in COVID-19. Measured with immunoSEQ multiplex PCR; TCRdb has only the in-frame clones, and not every one. The sample contains about 40,000 clones, roughly 84% of which appear only once. The material sequenced was peripheral blood. These receptors all come from a man aged 60 to 69 with active COVID-19.

The V and J genes are TRBV5-1 and TRBJ2-7; TRBD2 is a possible D gene (5 bases). The CDR3 length is 13 residues. Germline CDR1 is SGHRS and CDR2 is YFSETQ. Trimming pared 4 bases from V and 0 bases from J, leaving 8 bases between. Here the CDR3 reads CASSDGLSYEQYF. CDR3 DNA: TGCGCCAGCAGCGACGGACTCTCCTACGAGCAGTACTTC.

This clone was seen a handful of times. V usage is TRBV7-8 and J usage is TRBJ1-3; D unclear. This CDR3 is built from 14 residues. Trimming shortened V by 7 bases and J by 3 bases, and 13 bases separated the two germline ends. Germline V gene sequence: CDR1 SGHVS, CDR2 FQNEAQ. CDR3 loop: CASNSGVSGNTIYF. Written as DNA, the CDR3 is TGTGCCAGCAACTCCGGAGTTAGTGGAAACACCATATATTTT. The entire variable domain, with the rest obtained from reference TRBV7-8 and TRBJ1-3, is as follows: GAGVSQSPRYKVAKRGQDVALRCDPISGHVSLFWYQQALGQGPEFLTYFQNEAQLDKSGLPSDRFFAERPEGSVSTLKIQRTQQEDSAVYLCASNSGVSGNTIYFGEGSWLTVV.

The chain uses TRBV6-5 and TRBJ1-2, with 8 bases identical to TRBD1. The CDR3 has 14 residues. The trim removed 3 bases at V and 8 bases at J, leaving 8 bases unmatched. Per germline, CDR1 MNHEY and CDR2 SVGAGI. The CDR3 nucleotides read TGTGCCAGCAGTTATCGGCAGGGGGCAGGAGGCTACACCTTC. This gives the protein CASSYRQGAGGYTF.

In this sample, this clone turned up once. The chain couples TRBV21-1 to TRBJ2-1; the table gives TRBD2 as D, unverified against the DNA. TRBV21-1 is a pseudogene. There are 18 residues in the CDR3. The CDR3 spells CASSKGETRAGEGNEQFF. The CDR3 nucleotides read TGTGCCAGCAGCAAAGGGGAGACGAGGGCGGGAGAAGGCAATGAGCAGTTCTTC.

CDR3 loop: CASSLLAALTDTQYF. In DNA, the CDR3 is TGTGCCAGCAGCTTACTCGCGGCCCTCACAGATACGCAGTATTTT. The V call is TRBV7-3, the J call TRBJ2-3, with unresolved D. Per germline, CDR1 SGHTA and CDR2 FQGTGA. The CDR3 is 15 residues long. V gave up 2 bases and J gave up 2 bases, with 11 bases separating them.

This clone has a single count. The chain is built from TRBV3-1 (or the pseudogene TRBV3-2) and TRBJ2-6, with D unresolved. Between the trimmed V and J ends, which lost 2 bases and 4 bases, there was a span of 12 bases. CDR3 length equals 16 residues. CDR1 is LGHDT and CDR2 is YNNKEL in the germline V gene (reference sequence). CDR3 bases: TGTGCCAGCAGCCAATCCCTCTCCCGGGGGGCCAACGTCCTGACTTTC. Translating gives CASSQSLSRGANVLTF.

The chain links TRBV7-2 to TRBJ2-1, with 9 bases matching TRBD2. The V gene end was trimmed by 5 bases and the J gene end by 4 bases; junction bases not matched to a gene: 9. The CDR3 runs 16 residues. Germline CDR1 SGHTA, CDR2 FQGNSA. The CDR3 nucleotides read TGTGCCAGCAGCGCCAGACTAGCGGTAATATACAATGAGCAGTTCTTC. Translated: CASSARLAVIYNEQFF.

The CDR3 region is CASSFDQGAGTGELFF. Written as DNA, the CDR3 is TGTGCCAGCAGCTTCGACCAGGGGGCTGGCACCGGGGAGCTGTTTTTT. The chain has TRBV7-6 and TRBJ2-2, with TRBD1 matching 8 bases. V shed 3 bases, J shed 4 bases, and the junction held 7 bases outside the gene matches. The CDR3 is 16 residues long. Per germline, CDR1 SGHVS and CDR2 FNYEAQ. The full variable domain, completed using reference TRBV7-6 and TRBJ2-2, is GAGVSQSPRYKVTKRGQDVALRCDPISGHVSLYWYRQALGQGPEFLTYFNYEAQQDKSGLPNDRFSAERPEGSISTLTIQRTEQRDSAMYRCASSFDQGAGTGELFFGEGSRLTVL.

The rearrangement uses TRBV29-1 and TRBJ1-2; 10 bases fit TRBD1. Germline V CDR1 and CDR2: SQVTM, ANQGSEA. J gave up 5 bases and V 4 bases, and 7 bases lay outside the gene matches. This CDR3 contains 14 residues. The CDR3 DNA follows: TGCAGCGTTGTGACAGGGGGCTCGAAGTATGGCTACACCTTC. Its protein is CSVVTGGSKYGYTF.

The chain links TRBV6-5 to TRBJ1-2; TRBD1 aligns across 8 bases. Losses at the gene ends were 7 bases for V and 8 bases for J; bases not matched to a gene: 6. Germline V gene lookup returns CDR1 MNHEY and CDR2 SVGAGI. The CDR3 runs to 12 residues. The CDR3 nucleotides are TGTGCCAGCATCGGACAGGGCGGCGGCTACACCTTC. Protein product: CASIGQGGGYTF.

Only one count was recorded for this clone. This sequence joins TRBV28 and TRBJ2-1; 8 bases are a match to TRBD2. The V gene end was trimmed by 9 bases and the J gene end by 4 bases; junction bases not matched to a gene: 14. The length of the CDR3 is 16 residues. In germline, CDR1 is MDHEN, CDR2 SYDVKM. The CDR3 reads CASSPTTSGKYNEQFF. In DNA form, the CDR3 reads TGTGCCAGTAGTCCCACAACTAGCGGAAAATACAATGAGCAGTTCTTC.

In this sample, this clone turned up a few times. The CDR3 loop reads CACDPGLADNEQFF. CDR3 sequence (DNA): TGTGCCTGTGATCCGGGACTAGCGGACAATGAGCAGTTCTTC. The chain combines TRBV30 with TRBJ2-1; TRBD2 matches 11 bases. The CDR3 length is 14 residues. Per germline, CDR1 GTSNPN and CDR2 SVGIG (reference sequence). V lost 6 bases and J lost 5; bases outside the gene matches: 6.

The genes are TRBV5-1 and TRBJ2-3; 7 bases match TRBD1. There are 15 residues in the CDR3. V shed 2 bases and J 6 bases; nucleotides not matched to a gene: 9. Germline V gene lookup returns CDR1 SGHRS and CDR2 YFSETQ. CDR3 sequence (DNA): TGCGCCAGCAGCTTAGGGACAGTTAGGGGGGATACGCAGTATTTT. Protein sequence: CASSLGTVRGDTQYF.

DNA of the CDR3: TGTGCCAGCAGCCAGGCCGGACAGGGCAACACCGGGGAGCTGTTTTTT. Protein: CASSQAGQGNTGELFF. V and J are TRBV3-1 (or the pseudogene TRBV3-2) and TRBJ2-2, with 8 bases aligning to TRBD1. Germline trimming cut 3 bases from V and 2 bases from J; bases unmatched to any gene: 5. Germline-derived CDR1 and CDR2 are LGHDT and YNNKEL (reference sequence). The CDR3 spans 16 residues.

The rearrangement uses TRBV7-2 and TRBJ2-1; perhaps TRBD2 as D (5 bases). Trimming took off 5 bases at V and 9 bases at J, with 14 bases between the two ends. Germline V CDR1 and CDR2: SGHTA, FQGNSA. This CDR3 is built from 13 residues. The CDR3 nucleotides are TGTGCCAGCAGCCTGGTGGTCGGAGGTGAGCAGTTCTTC. This encodes CASSLVVGGEQFF.

A few counts support this clone. The chain combines TRBV9 with TRBJ2-7, with a possible D match to TRBD1 (5 bases). Germline-derived CDR1 and CDR2 are SGDLS and YYNGEE. The CDR3 runs to 14 residues. Trimming stripped 3 bases from V and 6 bases from J, with 16 bases between. The CDR3 sequence is CASSAQGFTGEQYF. The CDR3 nucleotides read TGTGCCAGCAGCGCTCAGGGCTTTACAGGCGAGCAGTACTTC.

The rearrangement joins TRBV9 to TRBJ1-3; tentatively, D is TRBD1 (6 bases). Germline values: CDR1 SGDLS, CDR2 YYNGEE. The CDR3 has 15 residues. Trimming pared 3 bases from V and 0 bases from J, leaving 10 bases between. CDR3 coding DNA: TGTGCCAGCAGCGGGACGGACAGCTCTGGAAACACCATATATTTT. Residues: CASSGTDSSGNTIYF.

The chain combines TRBV19 with TRBJ1-6; D is undetermined. Germline V gene lookup returns CDR1 LNHDA and CDR2 SQIVND (reference sequence). The CDR3 is 15 residues long. Trimming took 5 bases from V and 1 from J, leaving 9 bases between them. In nucleotides, the CDR3 is TGTGCCAGTAGTCATCAGGCGTCCTATAATTCACCCCTCCACTTT. It is translated as CASSHQASYNSPLHF.

This chain links TRBV10-3 with TRBJ2-3, with D possibly being TRBD2 (5 bases). The CDR3 is 14 amino acids. V was pared by 7 bases and J by 6 bases, with 17 bases between. Germline V gene sequence: CDR1 ENHRY, CDR2 SYGVKD. The CDR3 nucleotides read TGTGCCATCACCGGGGTAGCATCGGGTGATACGCAGTATTTT. It encodes CAITGVASGDTQYF.

This chain joins TRBV10-3 and TRBJ2-5; TRBD1 might be the D (6 bases). CDR1 is ENHRY, CDR2 SYGVKD, per germline. The CDR3 extends over 12 amino acids. V was clipped by 6 bases and J by 4 bases, with 9 bases between them. The CDR3 reads CAIRQGGETQYF. For the CDR3, the DNA is TGTGCCATCAGACAGGGCGGAGAGACCCAGTACTTC.

This chain connects TRBV9 to TRBJ2-2; D remains unclear. CDR3 size: 12 residues. V lost 2 bases and J 3 bases, leaving 2 bases between the germline ends. Germline V gives CDR1 SGDLS, CDR2 YYNGEE. CDR3 loop: CASSVDTGELFF. The CDR3 bases are TGTGCCAGCAGCGTCGACACCGGGGAGCTGTTTTTT.

A single count supports this clone. This sequence joins TRBV6-4 and TRBJ2-3; possible D gene TRBD1, 8 bases. V was pared by 6 bases and J by 5 bases, with 18 bases between. Germline V gene data show CDR1 as MRHNA and CDR2 as SNTAGT. The CDR3 is 15 residues long. The CDR3 coding sequence is TGTGCCAGCAGACCCCCGGACAGGGAGGGAGATACGCAGTATTTT. Translating it yields CASRPPDREGDTQYF.

This chain links TRBV2 with TRBJ2-2, with 11 bases aligning to TRBD1. Germline V lookup: CDR1 SNHLY, CDR2 FYNNEI. V shed 7 bases, J shed 6 bases, and the junction held 7 bases outside the gene matches. This CDR3 has 15 amino acids. CDR3 bases: TGTGCCAGCAATCAGGACAGGGGGCGGGCCGGGGAGCTGTTTTTT. This sequence encodes CASNQDRGRAGELFF.

The rearrangement joins TRBV7-9 to TRBJ2-7; D not resolved. The germline gives CDR1 SEHNR, CDR2 FQNEAQ (reference sequence). CDR3 length: 11 residues. V lost 2 bases and J lost 6, with 5 bases in between. CDR3 amino acids: CASSLLSEQYF. In DNA form, the CDR3 reads TGTGCCAGCAGCTTACTGTCCGAGCAGTACTTC.

The J gene is TRBJ2-5, the V gene TRBV7-9; 12 nucleotides align to TRBD2. Trimming took 6 bases from V and 2 from J; bases not matched to a gene: 7. Per the germline V gene, CDR1 is SEHNR and CDR2 is FQNEAQ (reference sequence). The CDR3 covers 16 residues. Written as DNA, the CDR3 is TGTGCCAGCAGTAAATCACTAGCGGGAGGACAAGAGACCCAGTACTTC. Protein product: CASSKSLAGGQETQYF. Variable domain in full (rest from reference TRBV7-9 and TRBJ2-5): DTGVSQNPRHKITKRGQNVTFRCDPISEHNRLYWYRQTLGQGPEFLTYFQNEAQLEKSRLLSDRFSAERPKGSFSTLEIQRTEQGDSAMYLCASSKSLAGGQETQYFGPGTRLLVL.

V and J are TRBV11-2 and TRBJ2-7; tentatively, D is TRBD1 (5 bases). CDR3 size: 14 residues. The germline gives CDR1 SGHAT, CDR2 FQNNGV. Deletions cut 6 bases from V and 3 bases from J, with 15 bases between. The CDR3 spells CASSRSAGNYEQYF. The CDR3 DNA follows: TGTGCCAGCAGTCGATCGGCAGGGAACTACGAGCAGTACTTC.

The chain recombines TRBV7-6 with TRBJ2-3; 8 nucleotides agree with TRBD1. Germline CDR1 is SGHVS and CDR2 is FNYEAQ. V lost 0 bases, J lost 2 bases, and 10 bases stayed unmatched. The CDR3 has 18 amino acids. CDR3: CASSLALGQGATTDTQYF. The CDR3 region has the DNA TGTGCCAGCAGCTTAGCGCTTGGGCAGGGGGCTACCACAGATACGCAGTATTTT.